This TCR beta chain was captured in a study of identifying expanded T cells in peripheral blood. In the case of this clone: What it binds is unknown.

V lost 6 bases and J 0 bases, leaving 11 bases between the germline ends. The germline V gene has CDR1 SGHRS and CDR2 YFSETQ. The CDR3 consists of 14 residues. Study-level points and caveats: Approximately two-week clone count variance significantly increased as total template count grew. Over approximately two and four weeks, about 15 and 18 clones changed, versus 1.2 between replicates.

No infections or other immune events were documented during collection. The assay was immunoSEQ multiplex PCR, and TCRdb's table has in-frame clones only and misses some. The sample includes over 100,000 clones, 88% of them seen just once. Material for sequencing was blood. This receptor was taken from a person aged 18 to 70 in good health. The chain is built from TRBV5-1 and TRBJ2-3, with D perhaps TRBD2 (5 bases). CDR3 bases: TGCGCCAGCAAGACGGGATCTAGCACAGATACGCAGTATTTT. Translated: CASKTGSSTDTQYF.